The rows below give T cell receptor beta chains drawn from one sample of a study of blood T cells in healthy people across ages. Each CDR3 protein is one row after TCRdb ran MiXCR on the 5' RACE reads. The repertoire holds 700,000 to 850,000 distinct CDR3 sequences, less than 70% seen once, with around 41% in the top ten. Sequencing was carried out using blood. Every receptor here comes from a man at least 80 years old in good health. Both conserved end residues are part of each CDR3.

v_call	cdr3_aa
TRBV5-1	CASSYKGLTQYF
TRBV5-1	CASSSRTGGTNSPLHF
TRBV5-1	CASSFTSGSWTDTQYF
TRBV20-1	CSAGGQGKGWGYTF
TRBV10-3	CAITTGQNYGYTF
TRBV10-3	CAISGTTNYGYTF
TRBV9	CASSVGLRVGEQYF
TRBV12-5	CASGHTGELATNEKLFF
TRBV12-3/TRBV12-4	CASSPASWGGQHRYAYF
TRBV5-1	CASSSGTSEYNEQFF
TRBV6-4	CASSAEEGANVLTF
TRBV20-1	CSARRDGQGNSGGYTF
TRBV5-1	CASNNQPGLAGEVRETQYF
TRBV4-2	CASSQDPLDSGNTIYF
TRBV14	CASSLSIGTQYF
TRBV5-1	CASSLYPSEAFF
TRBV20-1	CSARTGQGGQQFF
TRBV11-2	CASSTRQGLNTEAFF
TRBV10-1	CASSEGRTAGIQYF
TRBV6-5	CASSKTRDRDYEQYF